Following are 27 T cell receptor beta chains from one sample sequenced in a study of PD-L1 blockade in urothelial cancer (dated by TCRdb to about 2017). Libraries were made using the immunoSEQ multiplex PCR assay. Drawn from immuneACCESS, this table holds only the in-frame rearrangements with V and J called that TCRdb kept. Clones are partly lost; checked studies trace under half to an unresolved V gene and leave the rest unexplained. The sample data list roughly 130,000 clones, and approximately 84% of these were observed just once. 2.5% to 4% of the sample belongs to the ten largest clones. The time point label for this specimen denotes: pretreatment peripheral blood. Here the sequenced sample was PBMCs, taken around atezolizumab (anti-PD-L1) treatment. Every receptor here comes from a man aged 45-65 years with urothelial cancer.

V is TRBV27 and J is TRBJ2-1, with 7 bases that match TRBD2. J gave up 9 bases and V 6 bases, and 14 bases lay outside the gene matches. The CDR3 is made up of 15 amino acids. CDR1 and CDR2 (germline): MNHEY, SMNVEV (reference sequence). The CDR3 DNA reads TGTGCCAGCAGCTGGGGGAGGGCGTCCCGGGGTGAGCAGTTCTTC. Translation: CASSWGRASRGEQFF.

This sequence joins TRBV7-9 and TRBJ1-1; 7 bases are a match to TRBD1. The ends lost 8 bases at V and 1 base at J; junction bases unmatched: 4. This CDR3 has 13 residues. Germline assignment: CDR1 SEHNR and CDR2 FQNEAQ (reference sequence). The CDR3 DNA is TGTGCCAGCCGGGGACAGTCGAACACTGAAGCTTTCTTT. This gives the protein CASRGQSNTEAFF.

The chain is built from TRBV5-1 and TRBJ2-1, with D possibly TRBD1 on 6 matching bases. This CDR3 comprises 15 residues. The germline V gene has CDR1 SGHRS and CDR2 YFSETQ. V lost 0 bases and J lost 4, with 11 bases in between. The CDR3 is CASSLETGFYNEQFF. Here the CDR3 DNA reads TGCGCCAGCAGCTTGGAGACAGGTTTTTACAATGAGCAGTTCTTC.

As regards this clone: Additional DNA sequences in this sample encode the identical CDR3. The chain combines TRBV6-5 with TRBJ2-7; no clear D gene. Germline V lookup: CDR1 MNHEY, CDR2 SVGAGI. The CDR3 length is 11 residues. Trimming stripped 6 bases from V and 3 bases from J, with 6 bases between. CDR3 protein: CASRSNYEQYF. CDR3 bases: TGTGCCAGCAGGAGTAACTACGAGCAGTACTTC.

This clone appeared once. The chain uses TRBV5-1 and TRBJ2-2; the D gene is possibly TRBD1 (5 bases). V was cut by 3 bases and J by 6 bases, with 12 bases left in between. In germline, CDR1 is SGHRS, CDR2 YFSETQ. CDR3 length: 14 residues. In nucleotides, the CDR3 is TGCGCCAGCAGCTGGCTAACAGGAGCCGGGGAGCTGTTTTTT. It specifies CASSWLTGAGELFF.

This chain uses TRBV19 with TRBJ1-5; D is unresolved. CDR1 is LNHDA and CDR2 is SQIVND in the germline V gene (reference sequence). Between the trimmed V and J ends, which lost 7 bases and 3 bases, there was a span of 16 bases. The CDR3 totals 15 residues. The CDR3 loop reads CASKGLDTDNQPQHF. As DNA, the CDR3 is TGTGCCAGTAAAGGCCTCGATACAGACAATCAGCCCCAGCATTTT.

The CDR3 DNA is TGTGCCAGCAGTTACACAGGGATGGGCGAGACCCAGTACTTC. Translation: CASSYTGMGETQYF. The chain has TRBV6-5 and TRBJ2-5; the D gene is possibly TRBD1 (6 bases). Trimming stripped 2 bases from V and 5 bases from J, with 12 bases between. The CDR3 sequence is 14 residues long. CDR1 and CDR2 from the germline V gene are MNHEY and SVGAGI.

V is TRBV7-6 and J is TRBJ2-2, with a weak D call TRBD1 (5 bases). V was trimmed by 7 bases and J by 6 bases, leaving 18 bases between them. Looked up from germline, CDR1 is SGHVS and CDR2 is FNYEAQ. The CDR3 sequence is 15 residues long. This CDR3 is CASIRSPGSPGELFF. CDR3 sequence (DNA): TGTGCCAGCATCAGAAGCCCAGGGTCTCCCGGGGAGCTGTTTTTT.

The V and J genes are TRBV5-4 and TRBJ1-1; 9 bases match TRBD1. From germline, CDR1 is SGHNT and CDR2 YYREEE (reference sequence). The CDR3 extends over 16 amino acids. The junction had 10 bases not matched to a gene; V was cut back by 2 bases and J by 5 bases. CDR3 DNA sequence: TGTGCCAGCAGCTTCCCACCGGGACAGGGTGGGACTGAAGCTTTCTTT. Protein sequence: CASSFPPGQGGTEAFF.

The rearrangement links TRBV5-5 to TRBJ2-3; D perhaps matches TRBD1 (7 bases). This CDR3 has 16 residues. Trimming pared 0 bases from V and 4 bases from J, leaving 15 bases between. Germline loops: CDR1 SGHKS, CDR2 YYEKEE (reference sequence). The CDR3 nucleotides read TGTGCCAGCAGCTTGGTCCCCAGGGGGGAGGCAGATACGCAGTATTTT. It codes for CASSLVPRGEADTQYF.

The chain has TRBV18 and TRBJ2-1; 7 nucleotides line up with TRBD1. V trimming: 4 bases; J trimming: 8 bases; junction bases outside the gene matches: 5. This CDR3 has 13 residues. The germline V gene has CDR1 KGHSH and CDR2 LQKENI. The CDR3 here is CASSQDRLDEQFF. The DNA of the CDR3 is TGTGCCAGCTCACAGGACAGGTTGGATGAGCAGTTCTTC. The full variable domain, rest sourced from reference TRBV18 and TRBJ2-1, is NAGVMQNPRHLVRRRGQEARLRCSPMKGHSHVYWYRQLPEEGLKFMVYLQKENIIDESGMPKERFSAEFPKEGPSILRIQQVVRGDSAAYFCASSQDRLDEQFFGPGTRLTVL.

This sequence joins TRBV5-1 and TRBJ2-5; 14 nucleotides line up with TRBD2. CDR1 is SGHRS, CDR2 YFSETQ, per germline. The J segment lost 5 bases and the V segment lost 2 bases, leaving 5 bases of the junction unmatched. The CDR3 totals 16 residues. This CDR3 reads CASSLGTSGSLETQYF. In nucleotides, the CDR3 is TGCGCCAGCAGCTTAGGGACTAGCGGGAGTCTGGAGACCCAGTACTTC. The full variable domain, its missing parts supplied by reference TRBV5-1 and TRBJ2-5, is KAGVTQTPRYLIKTRGQQVTLSCSPISGHRSVSWYQQTPGQGLQFLFEYFSETQRNKGNFPGRFSGRQFSNSRSEMNVSTLELGDSALYLCASSLGTSGSLETQYFGPGTRLLVL.

This rearrangement joins TRBV5-1 to TRBJ1-1; 12 bases agree with TRBD1. This CDR3 is 17 amino acids long. Germline V gene lookup returns CDR1 SGHRS and CDR2 YFSETQ. V dropped 4 bases and J dropped 5; count of bases not matched to a gene: 12. CDR3 nucleotides: TGCGCCAGCAGCCCCGTCCCGGGACAGGGGGCGAGAACTGAAGCTTTCTTT. Translated: CASSPVPGQGARTEAFF.

The rearrangement uses TRBV7-9 and TRBJ2-3; D is possibly TRBD1 (6 bases). Per germline, CDR1 SEHNR and CDR2 FQNEAQ (reference sequence). Between the trimmed V and J ends, which lost 0 bases and 0 bases, there was a span of 10 bases. The CDR3 is 16 amino acids. CDR3 loop: CASSLADSISTDTQYF. CDR3 DNA sequence: TGTGCCAGCAGCTTAGCGGACAGCATTAGCACAGATACGCAGTATTTT.

The gene calls are TRBV20-1 and TRBJ2-1; D is unresolved. Germline values: CDR1 DFQATT, CDR2 SNEGSKA (reference sequence). V shed 6 bases and J shed 9 bases, with 12 bases lying between them. The CDR3 spans 11 residues. In DNA form, the CDR3 reads TGCAGTGCGAGTCGTCTAAGTGAGCAGTTCTTC. It translates to CSASRLSEQFF.

V and J are TRBV10-3 and TRBJ2-2, with TRBD1 matching over 10 bases. Trimming removed 3 bases from V and 6 bases from J; junction bases left unmatched: 4. The length of the CDR3 is 15 residues. Germline assignment: CDR1 ENHRY and CDR2 SYGVKD. CDR3 region: CAISEGTGDPGELFF. CDR3 coding DNA: TGTGCCATCAGTGAAGGGACAGGGGATCCCGGGGAGCTGTTTTTT.

This rearrangement joins TRBV5-1 to TRBJ1-5; no definite D call. Per the germline V gene, CDR1 is SGHRS and CDR2 is YFSETQ. V was clipped by 0 bases and J by 8 bases, with 15 bases between them. The CDR3 is made up of 15 amino acids. The CDR3 region is CASSLGSAGSEPQHF. The CDR3 DNA reads as TGCGCCAGCAGCTTGGGGTCGGCCGGGTCTGAGCCCCAGCATTTT.

V gene TRBV29-1 combines with J gene TRBJ1-3, with a weak D call TRBD1 (5 bases). Germline V gene sequence: CDR1 SQVTM, CDR2 ANQGSEA. This CDR3 is built from 15 residues. The V end was cut by 7 bases, the J end by 8 bases, with 24 bases between. As DNA, the CDR3 is TGCAGCGCGGCGGTCGGGGGTCGGGGAGGAGACACCATATATTTT. It specifies CSAAVGGRGGDTIYF.

The chain is built from TRBV6-1 and TRBJ2-1, with D possibly TRBD1 on 6 matching bases. Germline loops: CDR1 MNHNS, CDR2 SASEGT. The V and J ends lost 6 bases and 0 bases respectively, with 12 bases between them. This CDR3 region has 15 residues. The CDR3 nucleotides read TGTGCCAGCAGGCCCACAGGGAGCTCCTACAATGAGCAGTTCTTC. Translated: CASRPTGSSYNEQFF.

The chain combines TRBV29-1 with TRBJ2-2, with D possibly matching TRBD2 (6 bases). This CDR3 comprises 13 residues. Germline V gene sequence: CDR1 SQVTM, CDR2 ANQGSEA. The V end was cut by 3 bases, the J end by 4 bases, with 9 bases between. Written as DNA, the CDR3 is TGCAGCGTTGAGGAGGGAGTCACCGGGGAGCTGTTTTTT. It translates to CSVEEGVTGELFF.

V usage is TRBV4-2 and J usage is TRBJ2-1, with TRBD2 matching 10 bases. The CDR3 length is 17 residues. Losses at the gene ends were 0 bases for V and 0 bases for J; bases not matched to a gene: 2. Germline lookup yields CDR1 LGHNA and CDR2 YNFKEQ. CDR3 coding DNA: TGTGCCAGCAGCCAAGAACCTAGCGGGAGCTCCTACAATGAGCAGTTCTTC. Translation gives CASSQEPSGSSYNEQFF.

The chain couples TRBV2 to TRBJ2-3; 9 bases line up with TRBD2. The length of the CDR3 is 15 residues. In germline, CDR1 is SNHLY, CDR2 FYNNEI. J gave up 5 bases and V 6 bases, and 9 bases lay outside the gene matches. The CDR3 DNA reads as TGTGCCAGCAGACCGCGGGAGGGCCGGGGAGATACGCAGTATTTT. Translating gives CASRPREGRGDTQYF.

This clone was observed a few times. J is TRBJ1-1 and V is TRBV21-1. TRBV21-1 constitutes a pseudogene. CDR3 size: 12 residues. CDR3 loop: CASSPVETEAFF. The CDR3 bases are TGTGCCAGCAGTCCTGTGGAGACTGAAGCTTTCTTT.

The chain carries TRBV5-1 and TRBJ2-3; TRBD2 matches 12 bases. The CDR3 is 17 residues long. V was clipped by 4 bases and J by 4 bases; unmatched bases: 10. Germline assignment: CDR1 SGHRS and CDR2 YFSETQ. CDR3 loop: CASSRGLAGRAADTQYF. DNA for the CDR3: TGCGCCAGCAGCCGCGGACTAGCGGGGCGGGCGGCAGATACGCAGTATTTT. The full variable domain, with the rest looked up from reference TRBV5-1 and TRBJ2-3, is KAGVTQTPRYLIKTRGQQVTLSCSPISGHRSVSWYQQTPGQGLQFLFEYFSETQRNKGNFPGRFSGRQFSNSRSEMNVSTLELGDSALYLCASSRGLAGRAADTQYFGPGTRLTVL.

V usage is TRBV6-1 and J usage is TRBJ1-1; no clear D. Germline CDR1 is MNHNS and CDR2 is SASEGT. This CDR3 spans 12 amino acids. Trimming took off 7 bases at V and 1 base at J, with 7 bases between the two ends. CDR3 DNA: TGTGCCAGCACGTGGAGGAACACTGAAGCTTTCTTT. It yields the protein CASTWRNTEAFF.

This clone was counted a few times. The V and J genes are TRBV19 and TRBJ1-2; 9 bases are a match to TRBD1. The CDR3 extends over 15 amino acids. Per germline, CDR1 LNHDA and CDR2 SQIVND (reference sequence). J was trimmed by 5 bases and V by 7 bases; bases with no gene match: 11. The CDR3 protein is CASTILQGAGYGYTF. The CDR3 DNA reads as TGTGCCAGTACCATCTTACAGGGGGCCGGGTATGGCTACACCTTC. Full variable domain (rest looked up from reference TRBV19 and TRBJ1-2): DGGITQSPKYLFRKEGQNVTLSCEQNLNHDAMYWYRQDPGQGLRLIYYSQIVNDFQKGDIAEGYSVSREKKESFPLTVTSAQKNPTAFYLCASTILQGAGYGYTFGSGTRLTVV.

The sample holds a few counts of this clone. The chain recombines TRBV5-4 with TRBJ2-1; D possibly corresponds to TRBD1 (5 bases). The CDR3 runs to 15 residues. Per germline, CDR1 SGHNT and CDR2 YYREEE (reference sequence). V lost 4 bases and J 4 bases, leaving 15 bases between the germline ends. In nucleotides, the CDR3 is TGTGCCAGCAGCCTGGGGCGGAATGCATACAATGAGCAGTTCTTC. Its translation is CASSLGRNAYNEQFF.